The clone carrying this T cell receptor (beta chain) has just one count. Method: immunoSEQ multiplex PCR; TCRdb's copy keeps in-frame clones and lacks some. Among around 450,000 clones listed, approximately 90% were seen once. The data were taken from a study of blood T cell repertoires in COVID-19. Cohorts were determined from participant-reported clinical history. CDR1 and CDR2 (germline): SGHRS, YFSETQ. This CDR3 is built from 13 residues. V was trimmed by 1 base and J by 4 bases, leaving 8 bases between them. Sequencing was done on a sample of PBMCs or T cells enriched from blood (not recorded which). The chain combines TRBV5-1 with TRBJ1-2; D gene ambiguous. The clonotype was recovered from a woman between 18 and 29 years old with acute COVID-19. In DNA form, the CDR3 reads TGCGCCAGCAGCTTGAGTCAGCGCTATGGCTACACCTTC. Its protein is CASSLSQRYGYTF.